Listed below are T cell receptor beta chains from one sample, sequenced in a study of cytomegalovirus exposure and HLA in healthy donors. Sequencing used immunoSEQ multiplex PCR; TCRdb keeps in-frame clones, though not all of them. Among roughly 130,000 clones listed, less than 90% were seen once. Sequenced material: PBMCs. These receptors were taken from a man aged 18 to 30 in good health and CMV-seronegative. Each CDR3 is given with its conserved first and last residue.

j_gene | v_gene | CDR3aa
TRBJ2-3 | TRBV27 | CASTVGTSGTDTQYF
TRBJ1-2 | TRBV20-1 | CSATRDYGYTF
TRBJ2-1 | TRBV6-5 | CASSLSLAGVHEQFF
TRBJ2-1 | TRBV5-1 | CASSLGGTGGQGEQFF
TRBJ2-1 | TRBV7-8 | CASSRDRGSYNEQFF
TRBJ1-5 | TRBV4-1 | CASSLAGVGQPQHF
TRBJ1-2 | TRBV7-9 | CASSLGGAGGYTF
TRBJ2-1 | TRBV5-1 | CASSFPGSNEQFF
TRBJ2-6 | TRBV6-6 | CASTSQGAGANVLTF
TRBJ1-5 | TRBV6-5 | CASSYHSGDQPQHF
TRBJ2-1 | TRBV5-4 | CASSSRTSGSYEQFF
TRBJ2-5 | TRBV5-1 | CASSLPPGQETQYF
TRBJ2-2 | TRBV7-9 | CASSPPLSTGELFF
TRBJ1-2 | TRBV6-6 | CASSYGGTVPGYTF
TRBJ2-1 | TRBV10-3 | CAISDARGAPSNEQFF
TRBJ2-2 | TRBV28 | CASSPPGGGQVKLFF
TRBJ2-7 | TRBV6-6 | CASSYGWGRGEQYF
TRBJ2-3 | TRBV2 | CASSEAFPGTVAADTQYF
TRBJ1-2 | TRBV6-1 | CASSGGQRYGYTF
TRBJ1-2 | TRBV5-1 | CASSLRGQGDQWYYGYTF
TRBJ2-1 | TRBV5-1 | CASSFSGGPSYNEQFF
TRBJ2-7 | TRBV7-9 | CASSLDGGDEQYF
TRBJ2-1 | TRBV30 | CAWSTNSRNEQFF
TRBJ1-5 | TRBV7-9 | CASSRWTGTGVNQPQHF
TRBJ1-1 | TRBV28 | CASSLAALNTEAFF
TRBJ2-2 | TRBV9 | CASSVGGSSGELFF
TRBJ1-4 | TRBV5-1 | CASSLSGAGGEKLFF
TRBJ1-4 | TRBV28 | CASSPNEGKLFF
TRBJ1-5 | TRBV7-2 | CASSVYARRQSNQPQHF
TRBJ1-5 | TRBV7-2 | CASSLVGQGSQPQHF
TRBJ2-7 | TRBV6-5 | CASSYFGTPAPYEQYF
TRBJ2-2 | TRBV7-6 | CASSRRAPGELFF
TRBJ2-3 | TRBV7-2 | CASSSSRTRTVTDTQYF
TRBJ1-6 | TRBV25-1 | CASNRGPDSPLHF
TRBJ2-1 | TRBV11-2 | CASSLALENEQFF
TRBJ2-2 | TRBV18 | CASSPLFGENTGELFF
TRBJ2-5 | TRBV5-6 | CASSERGRVRGKETQYF
TRBJ1-1 | TRBV2 | CASSVSFSGTGNTEAFF
TRBJ2-1 | TRBV5-1 | CASSLPRGFEQFF
TRBJ2-7 | TRBV6-6 | CASSPDYRSEQYF